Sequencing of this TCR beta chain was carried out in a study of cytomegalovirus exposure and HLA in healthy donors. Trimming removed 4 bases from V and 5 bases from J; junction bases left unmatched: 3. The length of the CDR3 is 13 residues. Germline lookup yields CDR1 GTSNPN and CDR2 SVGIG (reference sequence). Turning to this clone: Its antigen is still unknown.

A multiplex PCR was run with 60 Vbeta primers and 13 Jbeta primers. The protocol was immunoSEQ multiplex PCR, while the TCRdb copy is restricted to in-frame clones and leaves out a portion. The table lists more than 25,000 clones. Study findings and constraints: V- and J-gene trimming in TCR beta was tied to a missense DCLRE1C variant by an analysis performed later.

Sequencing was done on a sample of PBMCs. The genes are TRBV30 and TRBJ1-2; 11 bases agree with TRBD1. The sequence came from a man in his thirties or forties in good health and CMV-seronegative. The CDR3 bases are TGTGCCTGGAACGGACAGGGGGCATATGGCTACACCTTC. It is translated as CAWNGQGAYGYTF.